This paragraph covers one T cell receptor (beta chain) sequence. The J segment lost 5 bases and the V segment lost 2 bases, leaving 9 bases of the junction unmatched. CDR3 length equals 16 residues. The V gene's germline CDR1 is KGHSH and CDR2 LQKENI. This sample stems from a study of T cell changes during pregnancy in multiple sclerosis. Sequenced by immunoSEQ multiplex PCR; TCRdb stores in-frame clones only, minus some. The sample includes about 20,000 clones, about 87% of them seen just once. V gene TRBV18 combines with J gene TRBJ2-5, with 9 bases matching TRBD2. This receptor was taken from a female donor in good health, enrolled as a control in a pregnancy study. This specimen was CD8+ T cells from peripheral blood mononuclear cells, taken in the second trimester of pregnancy. The CDR3: CASSPIWASGKETQYF. DNA for the CDR3: TGTGCCAGCTCACCAATATGGGCTAGCGGGAAGGAGACCCAGTACTTC.